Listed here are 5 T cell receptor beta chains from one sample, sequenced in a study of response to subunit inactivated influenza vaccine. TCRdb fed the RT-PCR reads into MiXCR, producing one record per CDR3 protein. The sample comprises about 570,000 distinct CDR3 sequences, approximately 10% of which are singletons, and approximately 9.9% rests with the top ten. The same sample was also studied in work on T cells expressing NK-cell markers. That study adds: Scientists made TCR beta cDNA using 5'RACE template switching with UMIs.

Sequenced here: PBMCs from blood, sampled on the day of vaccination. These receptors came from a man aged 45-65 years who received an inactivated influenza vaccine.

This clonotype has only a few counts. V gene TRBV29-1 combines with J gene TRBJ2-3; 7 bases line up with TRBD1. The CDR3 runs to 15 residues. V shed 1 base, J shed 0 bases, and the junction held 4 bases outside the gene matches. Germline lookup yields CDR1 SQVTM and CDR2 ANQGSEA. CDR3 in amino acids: CSVEGDRKSTDTQYF. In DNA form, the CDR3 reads TGCAGCGTTGAAGGGGACAGAAAGAGCACAGATACGCAGTATTTT.

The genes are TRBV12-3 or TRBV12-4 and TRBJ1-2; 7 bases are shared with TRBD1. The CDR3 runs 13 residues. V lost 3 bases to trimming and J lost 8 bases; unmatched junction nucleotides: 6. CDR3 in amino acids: CASSFRTGGGYTF. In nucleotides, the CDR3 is TGTGCCAGCAGTTTCCGGACAGGCGGGGGCTACACCTTC.

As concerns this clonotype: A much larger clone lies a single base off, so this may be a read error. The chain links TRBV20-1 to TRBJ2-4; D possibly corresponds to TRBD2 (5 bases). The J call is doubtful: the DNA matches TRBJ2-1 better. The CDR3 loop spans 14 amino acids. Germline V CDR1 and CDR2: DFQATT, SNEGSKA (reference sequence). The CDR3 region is CSARDGSGKNIQFF. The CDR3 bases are TGCAGTGCCCGGGATGGTTCAGGCAAAAACATTCAGTTCTTC.

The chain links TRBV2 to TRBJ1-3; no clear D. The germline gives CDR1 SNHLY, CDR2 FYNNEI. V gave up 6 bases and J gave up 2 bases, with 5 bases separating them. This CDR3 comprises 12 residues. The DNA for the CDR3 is TGTGCCAGCAGCACAACTGGAAACACCATATATTTT. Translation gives CASSTTGNTIYF. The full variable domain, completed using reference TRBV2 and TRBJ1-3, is EPEVTQTPSHQVTQMGQEVILRCVPISNHLYFYWYRQILGQKVEFLVSFYNNEISEKSEIFDDQFSVERPDGSNFTLKIRSTKLEDSAMYFCASSTTGNTIYFGEGSWLTVV.

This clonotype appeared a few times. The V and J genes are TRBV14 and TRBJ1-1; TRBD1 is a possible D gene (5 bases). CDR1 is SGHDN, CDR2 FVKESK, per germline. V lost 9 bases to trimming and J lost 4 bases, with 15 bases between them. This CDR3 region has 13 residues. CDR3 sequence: CASRQGGRTEAFF. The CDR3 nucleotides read TGTGCCAGTCGCCAGGGCGGTCGCACTGAAGCTTTCTTT.